The sequence of this T cell receptor (beta chain) was determined in a study of shared clonotypes between healthy human individuals. Study-level background: Each donor's CD8 memory used one plate, CD8 naive two, each CD4 subset three. Study-wide results and limits: Naive subsets, compared against memory subsets, generally had larger estimated richness values.

The CDR3 extends over 16 amino acids. Using immunoSEQ multiplex PCR, the repertoire was profiled, and TCRdb retains in-frame clones only, with some absent. The sample lists fewer than 200,000 clones, approximately 92% seen once, with about 0.067% in the top ten. For this clone: The target antigen is unknown.

All donors qualified as healthy HIV-negative adults and had experienced no recent acute infections or vaccinations. The chain combines TRBV21-1 with TRBJ2-7; the DNA was not used to check the table's D call, TRBD2. TRBV21-1 has pseudogene status. The sequence was collected from a woman in her 30s in good health. Sequencing was carried out using naive CD4+ T cells sorted from blood. As to subset: CD45RA+ positively selected. The CDR3 sequence is CASSIKAGGNSYEQYF. The CDR3 bases are TGTGCCAGCAGCATTAAAGCGGGAGGTAACTCCTACGAGCAGTACTTC.